Shown below are 29 T cell receptor beta chains from a single sample sequenced in a study of blood T cell repertoires in COVID-19. TCRdb's copy holds only in-frame clones and misses some; the assay was immunoSEQ multiplex PCR. This sample has about 170,000 clones, with about 85% found just once. The sample was peripheral blood. The receptors were sampled from a man aged 55 to 70 who had recovered from COVID-19.

The CDR3, as DNA: TGTGCCAGCACCGCCAGGCGGGCTAGGCAAGAGACCCAGTACTTC. It encodes CASTARRARQETQYF. The gene calls are TRBV2 and TRBJ2-5; weak D call: TRBD2 (5 bases). The CDR3 runs 15 residues. V lost 7 bases to trimming and J lost 2 bases, with 17 bases between them. Germline CDR1 SNHLY, CDR2 FYNNEI.

The chain employs TRBV9 and TRBJ2-2; D is unresolved. Trimming took off 0 bases at V and 7 bases at J, with 10 bases between the two ends. In germline, CDR1 is SGDLS, CDR2 YYNGEE. The CDR3 length is 14 residues. CDR3 region: CASSVVPSGGELFF. DNA of the CDR3: TGTGCCAGCAGCGTAGTCCCTTCCGGCGGGGAGCTGTTTTTT.

The chain employs TRBV11-2 and TRBJ2-1; 11 bases map to TRBD2. The J segment lost 8 bases and the V segment lost 2 bases, leaving 11 bases of the junction unmatched. CDR3 length: 17 residues. CDR1 SGHAT and CDR2 FQNNGV come from the germline V gene. CDR3 loop: CASSLMGTSGLRDEQFF. CDR3 nucleotide sequence: TGTGCCAGCAGCTTAATGGGGACTAGCGGACTACGCGATGAGCAGTTCTTC.

This chain links TRBV12-3 or TRBV12-4 with TRBJ2-7, with D possibly TRBD1 on 5 matching bases. The CDR3 runs to 13 residues. Trimming removed 2 bases from V and 4 bases from J, with 9 bases in between. CDR3 sequence: CASSLKQEYEQYF. In DNA, the CDR3 is TGTGCCAGCAGTTTAAAACAGGAATACGAGCAGTACTTC.

The J gene is TRBJ1-6, the V gene TRBV18, with no clear D. This CDR3 has 14 amino acids. Between the trimmed V and J ends, which lost 6 bases and 9 bases, there was a span of 15 bases. Germline V CDR1 and CDR2: KGHSH, LQKENI. The CDR3 bases are TGTGCCAGCTCCCTAGCTGGCAGCGGTTCACCCCTCCACTTT. It is translated as CASSLAGSGSPLHF.

This sequence joins TRBV3-1 (or the pseudogene TRBV3-2) and TRBJ2-7; 8 bases map to TRBD1. V dropped 4 bases and J dropped 4; count of bases not matched to a gene: 9. Germline V gene sequence: CDR1 LGHDT, CDR2 YNNKEL (reference sequence). The length of the CDR3 is 15 residues. The CDR3 sequence: CASSLTAGGEYEQYF. In DNA form, the CDR3 reads TGTGCCAGCAGCCTAACGGCAGGGGGCGAGTACGAGCAGTACTTC.

V gene TRBV6-5 combines with J gene TRBJ2-3; no clear D. The V gene lost 9 bases and the J gene lost 2 bases, with 12 bases spanning the gap. Germline V gives CDR1 MNHEY, CDR2 SVGAGI. The CDR3 runs 13 residues. The CDR3 protein is CASSTVYTDTQYF. In DNA, the CDR3 is TGTGCCAGTTCAACAGTTTACACAGATACGCAGTATTTT.

This clone came up once. This chain links TRBV7-3 with TRBJ2-1, with D hard to call. The germline gives CDR1 SGHTA, CDR2 FQGTGA. The CDR3 totals 14 residues. Trimming stripped 5 bases from V and 3 bases from J, with 11 bases between. The CDR3 coding sequence is TGTGCCAGCAGCAAAATGGCCGACTACAATGAGCAGTTCTTC. Its protein is CASSKMADYNEQFF.

The chain couples TRBV5-1 to TRBJ1-2, with TRBD1 matching over 9 bases. V shed 4 bases, J shed 2 bases, and the junction held 0 bases outside the gene matches. Germline CDR1 and CDR2: SGHRS and YFSETQ. The length of the CDR3 is 13 residues. In DNA form, the CDR3 reads TGCGCCAGCAGCGGGACAGGGAACTATGGCTACACCTTC. It specifies CASSGTGNYGYTF.

The count of this clone is one. The V call is TRBV6-2 or TRBV6-3, the J call TRBJ2-3; 7 bases are shared with TRBD1. Germline V gene sequence: CDR1 MNHEY, CDR2 SVGEGT. J was trimmed by 4 bases and V by 0 bases; bases with no gene match: 7. The CDR3 has 16 residues. The CDR3 loop is CASSYSIRGSSDTQYF. CDR3 nucleotides: TGTGCCAGCAGTTACTCGATCAGGGGGAGCTCAGATACGCAGTATTTT.

The V call is TRBV28, the J call TRBJ1-1; D unclear. In germline, CDR1 is MDHEN, CDR2 SYDVKM. Trimming stripped 11 bases from V and 6 bases from J, with 13 bases between. There are 11 residues in the CDR3. The CDR3 DNA follows: TGTGCCGTCACGGGGTCGGCTGAAGCTTTCTTT. This sequence encodes CAVTGSAEAFF. Full variable domain (remainder filled in from reference TRBV28 and TRBJ1-1): DVKVTQSSRYLVKRTGEKVFLECVQDMDHENMFWYRQDPGLGLRLIYFSYDVKMKEKGDIPEGYSVSREKKERFSLILESASTNQTSMYLCAVTGSAEAFFGQGTRLTVV.

V and J are TRBV7-9 and TRBJ1-3; maybe TRBD1 (6 bases). Trimming removed 5 bases from V and 0 bases from J, with 17 bases in between. Germline CDR1 SEHNR, CDR2 FQNEAQ (reference sequence). The CDR3 runs 17 residues. This chain's CDR3 is CASSPSDRENSGNTIYF. Written as DNA, the CDR3 is TGTGCCAGCAGCCCTTCGGACAGAGAAAACTCTGGAAACACCATATATTTT.

The rearrangement uses TRBV11-2 and TRBJ2-3; TRBD2 matches at 11 bases. The length of the CDR3 is 17 residues. The trim removed 2 bases at V and 3 bases at J, leaving 7 bases unmatched. Germline loops: CDR1 SGHAT, CDR2 FQNNGV. The CDR3: CASSLTGASGGTDTQYF. In DNA form, the CDR3 reads TGTGCCAGCAGCTTAACAGGGGCTAGCGGGGGGACAGATACGCAGTATTTT.

This clone was counted only a few times. The genes are TRBV5-6 and TRBJ1-2, with D tentatively TRBD1 (6 bases). The CDR3 spans 12 residues. V was trimmed by 0 bases and J by 10 bases, leaving 10 bases between them. Looked up from germline, CDR1 is SGHDT and CDR2 is YYEEEE. The chain's CDR3 is CASSLGTESYTF. As DNA, the CDR3 is TGTGCCAGCAGCTTGGGGACAGAGTCCTACACCTTC.

This clone was seen only a few times. The chain is built from TRBV2 and TRBJ1-5; D gene ambiguous. CDR1 and CDR2 from the germline V gene are SNHLY and FYNNEI. V lost 4 bases and J 5 bases, leaving 12 bases between the germline ends. The CDR3 sequence is 14 residues long. The CDR3 sequence: CASSGGSSYQPQHF. DNA of the CDR3: TGTGCCAGCAGTGGCGGCTCTTCCTATCAGCCCCAGCATTTT.

Concerning this clone: Since a much larger clone is just one base distant, this may be a read error. The CDR3 sequence: CASSLGGGTNTGELFF. CDR3 bases: TGTGCCAGCAGCTTAGGGGGGGGCACGAACACCGGGGAGCTGTTTTTT. The V and J genes are TRBV7-9 and TRBJ2-2, with D possibly TRBD2 on 7 matching bases. Trimming shortened V by 1 base and J by 0 bases, and 9 bases separated the two germline ends. Germline V gene lookup returns CDR1 SEHNR and CDR2 FQNEAQ (reference sequence). The CDR3 runs to 16 residues.

This clone was seen only a few times. CDR3 sequence: CASSALQGENTEAFF. Written as DNA, the CDR3 is TGTGCCAGCAGCGCGCTCCAGGGGGAGAACACTGAAGCTTTCTTT. This chain joins TRBV13 and TRBJ1-1; 7 nucleotides match TRBD1. Germline V CDR1 and CDR2: PRHDT, FYEKMQ (reference sequence). V dropped 5 bases and J dropped 1; count of bases not matched to a gene: 7. This CDR3 is built from 15 residues.

The chain recombines TRBV9 with TRBJ2-7; D may be TRBD2 (6 bases). V dropped 3 bases and J dropped 4 bases, with 17 bases sitting between them. The CDR3 extends over 15 amino acids. Germline V CDR1 and CDR2: SGDLS, YYNGEE. The DNA for the CDR3 is TGTGCCAGCAGCGCCGGACTCCAGCGGGCGTACGAGCAGTACTTC. Its protein is CASSAGLQRAYEQYF.

The gene calls are TRBV9 and TRBJ2-1; a weak D match, TRBD1 (6 bases). The length of the CDR3 is 13 residues. Germline V gene lookup returns CDR1 SGDLS and CDR2 YYNGEE. V gave up 4 bases and J gave up 9 bases, with 14 bases separating them. The CDR3 DNA follows: TGTGCCAGCAGCTTACAGGGATCGAGTGAGCAGTTCTTC. Translating gives CASSLQGSSEQFF.

The chain has TRBV28 and TRBJ1-6, with a tentative D call TRBD1 (6 bases). The germline V gene has CDR1 MDHEN and CDR2 SYDVKM. The CDR3 has 13 residues. The germline V and J ends were trimmed by 5 bases and 17 bases, with 19 bases remaining between them. The CDR3 sequence is CASSPSTGSGFHF. Here the CDR3 DNA reads TGTGCCAGCAGTCCCTCTACAGGGTCTGGATTCCACTTT.

The rearrangement uses TRBV6-2 or TRBV6-3 and TRBJ1-5, with D hard to call. Germline CDR1 is MNHEY and CDR2 is SVGEGT. V was clipped by 2 bases and J by 2 bases, with 10 bases between them. CDR3 length: 15 residues. The CDR3 reads CASSYGPSGNQPQHF. The DNA for the CDR3 is TGTGCCAGCAGTTACGGTCCCAGCGGCAATCAGCCCCAGCATTTT.

J is TRBJ2-1 and V is TRBV10-3, with 10 bases fitting TRBD1. CDR1 is ENHRY, CDR2 SYGVKD, per germline. The CDR3 has 14 residues. The junction had 8 bases not matched to a gene; V was cut back by 8 bases and J by 7 bases. In DNA, the CDR3 is TGTGCCATCCATCCGGGACAGGGGAGGAATGAGCAGTTCTTC. This sequence encodes CAIHPGQGRNEQFF.

The chain joins TRBV4-2 to TRBJ2-5; 10 nucleotides match TRBD2. The CDR3 has 16 amino acids. V dropped 0 bases and J dropped 4; count of bases not matched to a gene: 5. Germline values: CDR1 LGHNA, CDR2 YNFKEQ. The CDR3 here is CASSQETSGRGETQYF. The CDR3 region has the DNA TGTGCCAGCAGCCAAGAGACTAGCGGGCGTGGAGAGACCCAGTACTTC.

The chain couples TRBV18 to TRBJ2-6, with TRBD1 identical over 7 bases. The germline gives CDR1 KGHSH, CDR2 LQKENI. V lost 6 bases, J lost 0 bases, and 11 bases stayed unmatched. There are 18 residues in the CDR3. CDR3 nucleotides: TGTGCCAGCTCCTTACAGGGGCCCTCCTTCTCTGGGGCCAACGTCCTGACTTTC. Protein product: CASSLQGPSFSGANVLTF. Drawing the rest from reference TRBV18 and TRBJ2-6, the complete variable domain is NAGVMQNPRHLVRRRGQEARLRCSPMKGHSHVYWYRQLPEEGLKFMVYLQKENIIDESGMPKERFSAEFPKEGPSILRIQQVVRGDSAAYFCASSLQGPSFSGANVLTFGAGSRLTVL.

This clone was observed a few times. The genes are TRBV7-8 and TRBJ2-1, with a possible D match to TRBD1 (6 bases). Trimming stripped 3 bases from V and 7 bases from J, with 10 bases between. Germline lookup yields CDR1 SGHVS and CDR2 FQNEAQ. This CDR3 is 13 amino acids long. CDR3 in DNA: TGTGCCAGCAGCTTCGGCCAGGGGAATGAGCAGTTCTTC. Encoded protein: CASSFGQGNEQFF.

The J gene is TRBJ1-2, the V gene TRBV25-1; the match to TRBD1 covers 10 bases. Germline-derived CDR1 and CDR2 are MGHDK and SYGVNS. The CDR3 totals 15 residues. After removal of 4 bases from V and 8 bases from J, the junction contained 10 bases not matched to a gene. The CDR3 reads CASSVHLGQGYGYTF. CDR3 in DNA: TGTGCCAGCAGTGTGCACCTGGGACAGGGGTACGGCTACACCTTC.

V usage is TRBV30 and J usage is TRBJ1-1; 8 bases agree with TRBD1. Germline CDR1 GTSNPN, CDR2 SVGIG (reference sequence). The V gene end was trimmed by 2 bases and the J gene end by 8 bases; junction bases not matched to a gene: 4. The CDR3 runs 12 residues. CDR3 DNA: TGTGCCTGGAGTCCCCGACAGGGGGAAGCTTTCTTT. This sequence encodes CAWSPRQGEAFF.

The CDR3 protein is CASSLARTSGGPDTQYF. CDR3 DNA sequence: TGTGCCAGCAGCTTGGCTCGGACTAGCGGGGGCCCAGATACGCAGTATTTT. The chain recombines TRBV5-8 with TRBJ2-3; 13 nucleotides match TRBD2. Trimming took 0 bases from V and 4 from J; bases not matched to a gene: 5. CDR3 length: 17 residues. Germline CDR1 SGHTS, CDR2 YDEGEE.

This chain connects TRBV27 to TRBJ2-7; D perhaps matches TRBD1 (6 bases). V gave up 3 bases and J gave up 4 bases, with 10 bases separating them. CDR3 length: 13 residues. Germline loops: CDR1 MNHEY, CDR2 SMNVEV (reference sequence). The CDR3 protein is CASSFVGAYEQYF. CDR3 in DNA: TGTGCCAGCAGTTTTGTGGGGGCTTACGAGCAGTACTTC.